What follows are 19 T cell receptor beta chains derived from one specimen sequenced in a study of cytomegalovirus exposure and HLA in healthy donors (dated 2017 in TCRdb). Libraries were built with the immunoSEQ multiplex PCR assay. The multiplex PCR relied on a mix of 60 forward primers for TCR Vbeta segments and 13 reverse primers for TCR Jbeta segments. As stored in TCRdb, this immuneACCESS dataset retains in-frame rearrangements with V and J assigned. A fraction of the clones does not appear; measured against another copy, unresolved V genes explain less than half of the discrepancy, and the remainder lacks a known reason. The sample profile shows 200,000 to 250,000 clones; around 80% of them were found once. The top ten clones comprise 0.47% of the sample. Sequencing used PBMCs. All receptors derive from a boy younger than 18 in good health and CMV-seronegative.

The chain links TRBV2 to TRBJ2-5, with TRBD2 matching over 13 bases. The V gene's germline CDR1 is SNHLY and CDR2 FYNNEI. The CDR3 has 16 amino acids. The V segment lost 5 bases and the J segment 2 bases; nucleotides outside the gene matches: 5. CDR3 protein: CASSLGLAGVQETQYF. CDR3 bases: TGTGCCAGCAGTCTTGGACTAGCGGGGGTTCAAGAGACCCAGTACTTC.

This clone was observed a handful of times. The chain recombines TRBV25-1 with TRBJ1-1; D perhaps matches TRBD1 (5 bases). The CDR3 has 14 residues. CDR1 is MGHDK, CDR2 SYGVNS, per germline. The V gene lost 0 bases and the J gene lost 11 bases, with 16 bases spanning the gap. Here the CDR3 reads CASSEYGVGGVAFF. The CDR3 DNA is TGTGCCAGCAGTGAATATGGAGTCGGGGGAGTTGCTTTCTTT.

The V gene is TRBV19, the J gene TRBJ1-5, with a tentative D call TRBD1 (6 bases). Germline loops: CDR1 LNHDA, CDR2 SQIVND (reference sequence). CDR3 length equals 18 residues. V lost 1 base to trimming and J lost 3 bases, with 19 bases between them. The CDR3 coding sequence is TGTGCCAGTAGTATAGGGAAGGGGGTTCCTCTTGACAATCAGCCCCAGCATTTT. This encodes CASSIGKGVPLDNQPQHF.

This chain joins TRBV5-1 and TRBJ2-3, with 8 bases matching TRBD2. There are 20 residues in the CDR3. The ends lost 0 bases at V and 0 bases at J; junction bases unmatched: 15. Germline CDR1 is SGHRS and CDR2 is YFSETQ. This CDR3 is CASSLDSRLAGFTSTDTQYF. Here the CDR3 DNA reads TGCGCCAGCAGCTTGGATTCTCGGCTAGCGGGCTTCACTAGCACAGATACGCAGTATTTT.

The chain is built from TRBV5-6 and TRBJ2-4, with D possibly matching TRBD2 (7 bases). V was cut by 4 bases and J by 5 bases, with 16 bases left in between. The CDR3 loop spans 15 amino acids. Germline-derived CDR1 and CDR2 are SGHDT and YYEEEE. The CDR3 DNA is TGTGCCAGCAGCGAAATAGGGGGGGAGGAAAACATTCAGTACTTC. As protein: CASSEIGGEENIQYF. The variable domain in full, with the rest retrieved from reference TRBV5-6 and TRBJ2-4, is DAGVTQSPTHLIKTRGQQVTLRCSPKSGHDTVSWYQQALGQGPQFIFQYYEEEERQRGNFPDRFSGHQFPNYSSELNVNALLLGDSALYLCASSEIGGEENIQYFGAGTRLSVL.

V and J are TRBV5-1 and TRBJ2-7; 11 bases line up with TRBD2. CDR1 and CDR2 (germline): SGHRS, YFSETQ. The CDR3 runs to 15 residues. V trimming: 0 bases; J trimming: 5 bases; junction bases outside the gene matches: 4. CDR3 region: CASSLVLAGEDEQYF. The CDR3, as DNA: TGCGCCAGCAGCTTGGTACTAGCGGGAGAAGACGAGCAGTACTTC.

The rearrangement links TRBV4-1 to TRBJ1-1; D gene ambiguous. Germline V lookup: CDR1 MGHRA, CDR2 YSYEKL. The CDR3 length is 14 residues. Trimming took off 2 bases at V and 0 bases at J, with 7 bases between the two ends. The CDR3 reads CASSQQELNTEAFF. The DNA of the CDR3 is TGCGCCAGCAGCCAACAGGAATTGAACACTGAAGCTTTCTTT.

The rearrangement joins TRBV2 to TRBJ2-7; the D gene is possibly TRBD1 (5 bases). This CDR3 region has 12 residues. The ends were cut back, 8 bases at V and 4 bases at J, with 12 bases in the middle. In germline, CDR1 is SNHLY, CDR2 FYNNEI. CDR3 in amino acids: CASAPQGYEQYF. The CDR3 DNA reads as TGTGCCAGCGCCCCGCAGGGTTACGAGCAGTACTTC.

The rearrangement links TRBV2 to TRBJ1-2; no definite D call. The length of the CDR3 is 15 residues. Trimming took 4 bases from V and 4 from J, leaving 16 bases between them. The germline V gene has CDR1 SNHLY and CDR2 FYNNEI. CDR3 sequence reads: CASSAQTQGGYGYTF. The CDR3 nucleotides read TGTGCCAGCAGTGCTCAGACCCAAGGAGGCTATGGCTACACCTTC.

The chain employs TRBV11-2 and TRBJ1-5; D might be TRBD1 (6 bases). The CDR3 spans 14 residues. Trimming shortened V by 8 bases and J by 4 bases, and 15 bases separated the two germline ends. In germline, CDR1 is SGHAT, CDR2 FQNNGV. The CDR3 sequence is CASWGGLPNQPQHF. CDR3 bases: TGTGCCAGCTGGGGGGGCCTTCCAAATCAGCCCCAGCATTTT.

The CDR3 region is CASSSRQGNGYTF. CDR3 bases: TGTGCCAGCAGTTCTCGACAGGGGAACGGCTACACCTTC. The chain couples TRBV27 to TRBJ1-2, with 8 bases lining up with TRBD1. The germline V gene has CDR1 MNHEY and CDR2 SMNVEV (reference sequence). The CDR3 contains 13 residues. V lost 4 bases to trimming and J lost 8 bases; unmatched junction nucleotides: 6.

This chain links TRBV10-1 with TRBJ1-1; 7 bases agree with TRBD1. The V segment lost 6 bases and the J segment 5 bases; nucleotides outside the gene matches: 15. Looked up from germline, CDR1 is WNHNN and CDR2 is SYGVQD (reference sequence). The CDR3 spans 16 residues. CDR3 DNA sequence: TGCGCCAGCAGGCGTGAAAACAGGGGAGCTGGAACTGAAGCTTTCTTT. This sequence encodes CASRRENRGAGTEAFF.

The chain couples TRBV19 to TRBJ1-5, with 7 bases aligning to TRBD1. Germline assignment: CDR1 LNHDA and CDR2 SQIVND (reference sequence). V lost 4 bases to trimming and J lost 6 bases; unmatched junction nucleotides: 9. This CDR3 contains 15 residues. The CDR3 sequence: CASSNGTAGGQPQHF. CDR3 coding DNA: TGTGCCAGTAGTAACGGGACAGCCGGAGGTCAGCCCCAGCATTTT.

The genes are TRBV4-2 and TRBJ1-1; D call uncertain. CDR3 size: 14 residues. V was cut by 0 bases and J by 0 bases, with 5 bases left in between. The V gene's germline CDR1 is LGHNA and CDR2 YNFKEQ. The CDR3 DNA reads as TGTGCCAGCAGCCAAGAGATAGTGAACACTGAAGCTTTCTTT. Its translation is CASSQEIVNTEAFF.

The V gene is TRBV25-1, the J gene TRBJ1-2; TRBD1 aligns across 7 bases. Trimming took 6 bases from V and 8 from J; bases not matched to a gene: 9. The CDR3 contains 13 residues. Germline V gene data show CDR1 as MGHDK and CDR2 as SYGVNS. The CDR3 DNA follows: TGTGCCAGCAGCCTCGACAGGGAACGGGGCTACACCTTC. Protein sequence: CASSLDRERGYTF.

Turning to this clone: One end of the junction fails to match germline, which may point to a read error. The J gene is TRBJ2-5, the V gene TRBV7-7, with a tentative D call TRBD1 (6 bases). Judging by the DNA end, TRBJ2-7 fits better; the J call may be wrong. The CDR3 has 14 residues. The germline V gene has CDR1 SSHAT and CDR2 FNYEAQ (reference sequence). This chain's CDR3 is CASSFAAGAYEQYF. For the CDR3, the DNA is TGTGCTAGCAGCTTTGCGGCAGGGGCATACGAGCAGTACTTC.

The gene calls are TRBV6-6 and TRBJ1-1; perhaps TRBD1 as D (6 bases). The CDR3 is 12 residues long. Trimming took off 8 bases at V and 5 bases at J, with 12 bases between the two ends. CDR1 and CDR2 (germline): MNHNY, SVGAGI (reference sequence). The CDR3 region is CASVLQGTEAFF. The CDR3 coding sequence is TGTGCCAGCGTTCTACAGGGTACTGAAGCTTTCTTT.

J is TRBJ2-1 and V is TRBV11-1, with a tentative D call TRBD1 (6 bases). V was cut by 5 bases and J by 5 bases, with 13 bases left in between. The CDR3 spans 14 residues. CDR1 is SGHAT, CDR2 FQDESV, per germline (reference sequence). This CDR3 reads CASSQDRSHNEQFF. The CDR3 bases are TGTGCCAGCAGCCAAGACAGGTCCCACAATGAGCAGTTCTTC.

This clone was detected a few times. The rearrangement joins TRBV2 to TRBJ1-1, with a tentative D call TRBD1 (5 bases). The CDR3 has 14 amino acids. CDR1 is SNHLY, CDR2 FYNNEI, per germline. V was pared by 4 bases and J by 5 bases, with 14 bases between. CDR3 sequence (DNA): TGTGCCAGCAGTGTCAGGGTAAGCGGGACTGAAGCTTTCTTT. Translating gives CASSVRVSGTEAFF.